The rows below give T cell receptor beta chains drawn from one sample of a study of T-cell reconstitution after alpha-beta-depleted transplantation in children. TCRdb reanalysed the PCR reads using MiXCR and keeps one entry per CDR3 protein. Of 220,000 or so distinct CDR3 sequences in the sample, less than 9% were seen once. The material sequenced was PBMCs, mostly from graft donor cells, taken 180 days after TCRalphabeta/CD19-depleted stem cell transplant. The receptors here all came from a male patient under 18 who had a stem cell transplant for acute lymphoblastic leukemia, so the T cells may come from the graft donor. CDR3s include the opening cysteine and the closing phenylalanine or tryptophan. A D gene is named only where the DNA matches it firmly. Some rows have no size entry. The others give once, few or many, or a class for an expanded clone.

CDR3 protein | CDR3 DNA | clone size | V gene | D gene | J gene
CASSLYRQGPQETQYF | TGTGCCAGCAGTTTATACCGACAGGGCCCCCAAGAGACCCAGTACTTC | many | TRBV12-3/TRBV12-4 | TRBD1 | TRBJ2-5
CASVPGTGAAKNIQYF | TGTGCCAGCGTGCCCGGGACAGGGGCAGCCAAAAACATTCAGTACTTC | many | TRBV7-8 | TRBD1 | TRBJ2-4
CSAGWSNQPQHF | TGCAGTGCTGGCTGGAGCAATCAGCCCCAGCATTTT | many | TRBV20-1 | . | TRBJ1-5
CASSRTGRDQPQHF | TGTGCCAGCAGCCGGACAGGGAGGGATCAGCCCCAGCATTTT | many | TRBV7-9 | TRBD1 | TRBJ1-5
CASSLDRGSEQYF | TGCGCCAGCAGCTTAGACAGGGGCTCCGAGCAGTACTTC | many | TRBV5-1 | TRBD1 | TRBJ2-7
CASHRDRQETQYF | TGCGCCAGCCACAGGGACAGACAAGAGACCCAGTACTTC | many | TRBV23-1 | TRBD1 | TRBJ2-5
CASSESPGLAGYNSTDTQYF | TGTGCCAGCAGTGAATCACCCGGACTAGCGGGGTACAATAGCACAGATACGCAGTATTTT | many | TRBV2 | TRBD2 | TRBJ2-3
CSAVRGAGGETQYF | TGCAGTGCAGTTCGGGGGGCAGGGGGAGAGACCCAGTACTTC | many | TRBV20-1 | . | TRBJ2-5
CASSDLGQRYNTGELFF | TGTGCCAGCAGCGACCTGGGACAAAGATATAACACCGGGGAGCTGTTTTTT | many | TRBV7-9 | . | TRBJ2-2
CASSPQSGANVLTF | TGTGCCAGCTCACCGCAGTCTGGGGCCAACGTCCTGACTTTC | many | TRBV18 | . | TRBJ2-6
CASNSGGFQETQYF | TGTGCCAGCAACTCGGGAGGATTTCAAGAGACCCAGTACTTC | many | TRBV7-3 | TRBD2 | TRBJ2-5
CASSYPIAASTDTQYF | TGTGCCAGCAGTTACCCTATAGCGGCTAGCACAGATACGCAGTATTTT | many | TRBV6-2/TRBV6-3 | . | TRBJ2-3
CASSLGASGGLQETQYF | TGTGCCAGCAGCTTGGGGGCTAGCGGGGGCCTCCAAGAGACCCAGTACTTC | many | TRBV5-5 | TRBD2 | TRBJ2-5
CASSLFEVRGKPQHF | TGTGCCAGCAGTTTGTTTGAGGTTCGTGGGAAGCCCCAGCATTTT | many | TRBV12-3/TRBV12-4 | . | TRBJ1-5
CASSLSRGRLAEAFF | TGCGCCAGCAGCTTGTCTAGGGGAAGGTTGGCTGAAGCTTTCTTT | many | TRBV5-1 | . | TRBJ1-1
CASSLTLRGAPYNEQFF | TGTGCCAGCAGCTTAACCCTGAGGGGGGCTCCCTACAATGAGCAGTTCTTC | many | TRBV7-3 | . | TRBJ2-1
CASSVANEQFF | TGTGCCAGCAGCGTAGCGAATGAGCAGTTCTTC | many | TRBV9 | . | TRBJ2-1
CAMSSGVLCYEQLF | TGTGCCATGAGCTCTGGGGTGCTCTGTTACGAGCAGCTCTTT | . | TRBV7-1 | . | TRBJ2-7
CASSPGRGEQYF | TGTGCCAGCAGCCCCGGACGAGGGGAGCAGTACTTC | many | TRBV11-3 | . | TRBJ2-7
CASSPWTELNQPQHF | TGTGCCAGCAGTCCCTGGACCGAGCTCAATCAGCCCCAGCATTTT | many | TRBV27 | . | TRBJ1-5
CASSVRTGEHEQYF | TGTGCCAGCAGCGTGAGGACGGGAGAACACGAGCAGTACTTC | many | TRBV9 | . | TRBJ2-7
CASSNGGQPQHF | TGCGCCAGCAGCAACGGAGGTCAGCCCCAGCATTTT | many | TRBV4-1 | . | TRBJ1-5
CSARTSQETQYF | TGCAGTGCCCGGACTAGCCAAGAGACCCAGTACTTC | many | TRBV20-1 | TRBD2 | TRBJ2-5
CASKERGGLNEQFF | TGTGCCAGCAAGGAGCGGGGGGGCCTAAATGAGCAGTTCTTC | many | TRBV5-5 | TRBD2 | TRBJ2-1
CASSLIFTDTQYF | TGTGCCAGCAGCTTGATCTTCACGGATACGCAGTATTTT | many | TRBV5-8 | . | TRBJ2-3
CAGMTGGTGYTF | TGTGCCGGAATGACAGGGGGCACTGGCTACACCTTC | many | TRBV6-6 | TRBD1 | TRBJ1-2
CASSLTLGLAVNEQFF | TGTGCCAGCAGCTTGACTCTCGGACTAGCGGTGAATGAGCAGTTCTTC | many | TRBV7-9 | TRBD2 | TRBJ2-1
CASSPDLRGSPLHF | TGTGCCAGCAGCCCCGATCTCAGGGGGTCACCCCTCCACTTT | . | TRBV3-1 | TRBD1 | TRBJ1-6
CASSSVSGYEQYF | TGTGCCAGCAGCTCCGTCTCGGGGTACGAGCAGTACTTC | many | TRBV11-2 | . | TRBJ2-7
CASSYSSGSGANVLTF | TGTGCCAGCAGTTACTCTTCGGGCTCTGGGGCCAACGTCCTGACTTTC | many | TRBV6-5 | . | TRBJ2-6
CSVVGRLGTEAFF | TGCAGCGTTGTAGGGAGATTGGGCACTGAAGCTTTCTTT | many | TRBV29-1 | . | TRBJ1-1
CSVLGGGANNTDTQYF | TGCAGCGTTTTGGGTGGCGGGGCCAATAACACAGATACGCAGTATTTT | many | TRBV29-1 | . | TRBJ2-3
CASSLAGGRFTGELFF | TGTGCCAGCAGTCTAGCGGGAGGCCGATTCACCGGGGAGCTGTTTTTT | once | TRBV7-6 | TRBD2 | TRBJ2-2
CASSQVGAGMNTEAFF | TGTGCCAGCAGCCAAGTTGGTGCAGGGATGAACACTGAAGCTTTCTTT | many | TRBV3-1 | . | TRBJ1-1
CASSFRASGNGGELFF | TGTGCCAGCAGTTTCAGGGCTAGCGGGAATGGCGGGGAGCTGTTTTTT | many | TRBV12-3/TRBV12-4 | TRBD2 | TRBJ2-2
CASSLYATDEQYF | TGTGCCAGCAGCTTATATGCAACAGACGAGCAGTACTTC | many | TRBV7-9 | . | TRBJ2-7
CASSAPVGGSSANEQFF | TGTGCCAGCAGCGCACCCGTTGGCGGGAGTAGCGCTAATGAGCAGTTCTTC | few | TRBV11-3 | TRBD2 | TRBJ2-1
CASSRDPGTGGPYTF | TGTGCCAGCAGCCGCGATCCCGGGACAGGGGGCCCCTACACCTTC | many | TRBV27 | TRBD1 | TRBJ1-2